This T cell receptor beta chain was sequenced in a study of T cell responses to AZD1222 COVID-19 vaccine. At the level of the study: The study pooled second doses at about 4 or about 12 weeks.

Study-level findings and limits: There were mostly white British donors and more females than males, and clonal diversity was possibly underestimated. Spike-specific TCR depth and breadth grew after two AZD1222 doses.

Here immunoSEQ multiplex PCR was the method, and the copy in TCRdb shows in-frame clones only, minus some. The data hold about 120,000 clones, with roughly 90% observed a single time. As for this clone: Antigen unknown.

The germline V and J ends were trimmed by 4 bases and 4 bases, with 5 bases remaining between them. In germline, CDR1 is LGHNT, CDR2 FRNRAP. This CDR3 has 12 amino acids. Here the sequenced sample was peripheral blood, taken on day 0 of AZD1222 vaccination. The receptor's source is an adult in good health. The rearrangement uses TRBV12-5 and TRBJ2-1; D remains ambiguous. The CDR3 sequence is CASGWMYNEQFF. The CDR3, as DNA: TGTGCTAGTGGTTGGATGTACAATGAGCAGTTCTTC.